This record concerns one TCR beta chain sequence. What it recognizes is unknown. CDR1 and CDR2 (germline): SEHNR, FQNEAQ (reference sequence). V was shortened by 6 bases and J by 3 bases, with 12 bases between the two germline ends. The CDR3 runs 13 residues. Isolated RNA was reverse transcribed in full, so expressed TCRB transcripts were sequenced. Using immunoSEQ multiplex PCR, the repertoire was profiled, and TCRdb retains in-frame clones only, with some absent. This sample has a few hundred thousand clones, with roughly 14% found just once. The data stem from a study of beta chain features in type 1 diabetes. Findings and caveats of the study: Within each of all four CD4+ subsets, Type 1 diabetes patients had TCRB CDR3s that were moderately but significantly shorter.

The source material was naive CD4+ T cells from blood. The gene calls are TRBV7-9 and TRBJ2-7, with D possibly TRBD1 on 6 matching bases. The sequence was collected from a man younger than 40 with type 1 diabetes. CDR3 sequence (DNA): TGTGCCAGCAGTGGACAGCTTATCTACGAGCAGTACTTC. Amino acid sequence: CASSGQLIYEQYF.